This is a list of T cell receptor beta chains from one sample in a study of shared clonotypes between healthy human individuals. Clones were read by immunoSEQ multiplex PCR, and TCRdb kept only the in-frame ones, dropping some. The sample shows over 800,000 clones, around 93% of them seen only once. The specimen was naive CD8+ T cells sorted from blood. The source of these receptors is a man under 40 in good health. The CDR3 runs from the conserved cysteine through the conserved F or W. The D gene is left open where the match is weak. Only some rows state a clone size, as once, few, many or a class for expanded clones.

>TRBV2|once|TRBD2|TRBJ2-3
CASRSGTSGYSTDTQYF
TGTGCCAGCAGGAGCGGGACTAGCGGTTATAGCACAGATACGCAGTATTTT
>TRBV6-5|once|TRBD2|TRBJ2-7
CASSYGLAGGPSHF
TGTGCCAGCAGTTACGGCCTAGCGGGAGGGCCTAGTCACTTC
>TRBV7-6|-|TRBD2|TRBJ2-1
CASSLESATSGRRWNEQFF
TGTGCCAGCAGCTTAGAAAGCGCGACTAGCGGGAGAAGGTGGAATGAGCAGTTCTTC
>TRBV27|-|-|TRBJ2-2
CASSLSGRGTGELFF
TGTGCCAGCAGTTTATCCGGCAGGGGCACCGGGGAGCTGTTTTTT
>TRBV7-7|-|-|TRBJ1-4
CASSKRAGPNEKLFF
TGTGCTAGCAGCAAACGGGCAGGACCTAATGAAAAACTGTTTTTT
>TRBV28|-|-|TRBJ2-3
CASGPTTGAGVGTDTQYF
TGTGCCAGCGGGCCTACAACGGGGGCGGGAGTAGGAACAGATACGCAGTATTTT
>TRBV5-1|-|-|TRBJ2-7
CASSAGTSTYEQYF
TGCGCCAGTTCTGCCGGGACTTCTACCTACGAGCAGTACTTC
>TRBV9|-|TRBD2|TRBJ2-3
CASSVRGGPVGTDTQYF
TGTGCCAGCAGCGTTCGCGGGGGGCCTGTCGGGACAGATACGCAGTATTTT
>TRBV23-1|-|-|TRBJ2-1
CASTSGPHVDEQFF
TGCGCCAGCACCTCGGGACCCCACGTCGATGAGCAGTTCTTC
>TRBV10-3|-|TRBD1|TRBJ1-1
CAISETGTVAEAFF
TGTGCCATCAGTGAGACCGGGACAGTAGCTGAAGCTTTCTTT
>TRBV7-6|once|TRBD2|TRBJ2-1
CASSFYSAQREGHEQFF
TGTGCCAGCAGCTTTTATAGTGCTCAGCGGGAGGGCCATGAGCAGTTCTTC
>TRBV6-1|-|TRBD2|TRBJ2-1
CASRVGLAGDEQFF
TGTGCCAGCAGGGTCGGACTAGCGGGCGATGAGCAGTTCTTC
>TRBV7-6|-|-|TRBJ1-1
CASSLDPPGNTEAFF
TGTGCCAGCAGCTTAGATCCCCCCGGCAACACTGAAGCTTTCTTT
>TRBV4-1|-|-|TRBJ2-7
CASSQNRVGSYEQYF
TGCGCCAGCAGCCAAAACAGGGTAGGTTCCTACGAGCAGTACTTC
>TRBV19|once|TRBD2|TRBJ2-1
CASSIASGRHEQFF
TGTGCCAGTAGTATTGCTAGCGGGAGACATGAGCAGTTCTTC
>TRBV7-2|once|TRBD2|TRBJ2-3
CASSLEGLAGGWDTQYF
TGTGCCAGCAGCTTAGAGGGACTAGCGGGTGGTTGGGATACGCAGTATTTT
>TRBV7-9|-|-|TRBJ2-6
CASSRVGSGANVLTF
TGTGCCAGCAGCCGGGTTGGGTCTGGGGCCAACGTCCTGACTTTC
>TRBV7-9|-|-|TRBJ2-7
CASSLAVGGEQYF
TGTGCCAGCAGCTTAGCGGTAGGTGGAGAGCAGTACTTC
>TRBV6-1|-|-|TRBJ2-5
CASSGGGQETQYF
TGTGCCAGCAGTGGTGGCGGTCAAGAGACCCAGTACTTC
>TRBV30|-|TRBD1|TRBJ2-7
CAWNSAGTGGYYEQYF
TGTGCCTGGAACTCTGCGGGGACAGGGGGCTACTACGAGCAGTACTTC
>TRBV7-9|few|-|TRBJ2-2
CASSPPRTDNTGELFF
TGTGCCAGCAGCCCCCCTAGGACAGATAACACCGGGGAGCTGTTTTTT
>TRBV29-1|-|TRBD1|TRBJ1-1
CSVERLTTGVNTEAFF
TGCAGCGTCGAAAGACTAACGACAGGGGTGAACACTGAAGCTTTCTTT
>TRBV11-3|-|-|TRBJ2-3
CASSSREDPSFTDTQYF
TGTGCCAGCAGCTCCCGAGAGGACCCGTCCTTCACAGATACGCAGTATTTT
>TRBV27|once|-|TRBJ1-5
CASSFGQTNQPQHF
TGTGCCAGCAGTTTTGGGCAGACAAATCAGCCCCAGCATTTT
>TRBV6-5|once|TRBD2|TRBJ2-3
CASSLTPGREWDTQYF
TGTGCCAGCAGTTTAACCCCTGGGCGGGAGTGGGATACGCAGTATTTT
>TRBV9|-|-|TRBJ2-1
CASSARDSYNEQFF
TGTGCCAGCAGCGCCCGGGACTCCTACAATGAGCAGTTCTTC
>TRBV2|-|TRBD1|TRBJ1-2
CASSPYTGAGYGYTF
TGTGCCAGCAGTCCATATACAGGGGCGGGCTATGGCTACACCTTC
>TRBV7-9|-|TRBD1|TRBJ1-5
CASSSTGGAVGQPQHF
TGTGCCAGCAGCTCCACAGGGGGCGCCGTGGGTCAGCCCCAGCATTTT
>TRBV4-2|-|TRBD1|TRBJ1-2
CASSQPRDRAGYTF
TGTGCCAGCAGCCAACCACGGGACAGGGCTGGCTACACCTTC
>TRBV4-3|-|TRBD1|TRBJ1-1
CASSPTGGRNTEAFF
TGCGCCAGCAGCCCTACAGGGGGCCGGAACACTGAAGCTTTCTTT
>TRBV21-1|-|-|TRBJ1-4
CASSKSGPGQGLNEKLFF
TGTGCCAGCAGCAAAAGCGGGCCAGGACAGGGGTTAAATGAAAAACTGTTTTTT
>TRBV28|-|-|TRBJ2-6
CASKHSGPRPENSGANVLTF
TGTGCCAGTAAACACAGTGGGCCTAGGCCCGAAAACTCTGGGGCCAACGTCCTGACTTTC
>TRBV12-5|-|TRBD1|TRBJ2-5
CASGLVQGARGQTTTETQYF
TGTGCTAGTGGTTTGGTCCAGGGGGCCCGGGGACAAACGACGACTGAGACCCAGTACTTC
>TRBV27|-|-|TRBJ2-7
CASSLSSSGVQYF
TGTGCCAGCAGTTTATCCTCGTCAGGGGTGCAGTACTTC
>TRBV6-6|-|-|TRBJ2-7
CASSYSGPTGEQYF
TGTGCCAGCAGTTACTCTGGGCCTACGGGCGAGCAGTACTTC
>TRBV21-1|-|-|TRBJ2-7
CASNCPGGSYEQYF
TGTGCCAGCAATTGTCCGGGTGGCTCCTACGAGCAGTACTTC
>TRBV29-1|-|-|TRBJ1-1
CSVENTEAFF
TGCAGCGTAGAGAACACTGAAGCTTTCTTT
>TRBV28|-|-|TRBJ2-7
CASGGLSYEQYF
TGTGCCTCCGGCGGACTATCCTACGAGCAGTACTTC
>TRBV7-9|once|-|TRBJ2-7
CASSSSGSSYEQYF
TGTGCCAGCAGCTCCTCCGGGAGCTCCTACGAGCAGTACTTC
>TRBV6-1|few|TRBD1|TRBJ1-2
CASSAQTGGARYGYTF
TGTGCCAGCAGTGCTCAGACAGGGGGCGCAAGATATGGCTACACCTTC
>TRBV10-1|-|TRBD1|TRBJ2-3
CASSESGQGRTDTQYF
TGCGCCAGCAGTGAGTCGGGACAGGGACGAACAGATACGCAGTATTTT
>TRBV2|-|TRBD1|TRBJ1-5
CASSVDQGGWDQPQHF
TGTGCCAGCAGTGTGGACCAGGGGGGATGGGATCAGCCCCAGCATTTT
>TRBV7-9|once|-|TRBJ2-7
CASSLGTGSQSYEQYF
TGTGCCAGCAGCTTAGGGACCGGCTCCCAATCCTACGAGCAGTACTTC